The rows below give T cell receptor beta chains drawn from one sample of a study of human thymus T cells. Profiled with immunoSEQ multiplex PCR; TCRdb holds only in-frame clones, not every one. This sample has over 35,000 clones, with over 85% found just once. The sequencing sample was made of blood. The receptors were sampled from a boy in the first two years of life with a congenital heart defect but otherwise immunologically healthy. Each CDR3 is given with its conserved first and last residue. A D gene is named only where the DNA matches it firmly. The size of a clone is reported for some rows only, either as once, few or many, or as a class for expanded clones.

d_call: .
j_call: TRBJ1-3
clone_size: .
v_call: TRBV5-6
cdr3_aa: CASSHRGYGMGNTIYF
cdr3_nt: TGTGCCAGCAGCCACCGAGGGTACGGGATGGGAAACACCATATATTTT

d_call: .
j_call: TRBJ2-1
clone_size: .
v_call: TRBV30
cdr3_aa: CAWSSGDNEQFF
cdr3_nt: TGTGCCTGGAGTTCCGGGGACAATGAGCAGTTCTTC

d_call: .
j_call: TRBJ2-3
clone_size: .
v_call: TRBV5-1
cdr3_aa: CASSFRERGTDTQYF
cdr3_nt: TGCGCCAGCAGCTTCAGGGAGCGAGGCACAGATACGCAGTATTTT

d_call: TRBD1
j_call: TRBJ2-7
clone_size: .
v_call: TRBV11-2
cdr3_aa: CASSLDFGTGIYEQYF
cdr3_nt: TGTGCCAGCAGCTTAGATTTCGGGACAGGGATCTACGAGCAGTACTTC

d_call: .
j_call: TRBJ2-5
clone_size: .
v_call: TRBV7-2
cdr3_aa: CASSRQFQETQYF
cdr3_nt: TGTGCCAGCTCTCGACAGTTCCAAGAGACCCAGTACTTC

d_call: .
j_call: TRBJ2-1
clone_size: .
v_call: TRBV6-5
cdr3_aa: CASSYSAWVDNEQFF
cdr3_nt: TGTGCCAGCAGTTACAGCGCTTGGGTCGACAATGAGCAGTTCTTC

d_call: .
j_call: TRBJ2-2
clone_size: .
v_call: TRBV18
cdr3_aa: CASSPRLANTGELFF
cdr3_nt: TGTGCCAGCTCACCACGACTAGCGAACACCGGGGAGCTGTTTTTT

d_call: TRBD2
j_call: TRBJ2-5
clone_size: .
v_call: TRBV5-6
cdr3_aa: CASSLDAGVETQYF
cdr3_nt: TGTGCCAGCAGCTTGGATGCGGGGGTTGAGACCCAGTACTTC

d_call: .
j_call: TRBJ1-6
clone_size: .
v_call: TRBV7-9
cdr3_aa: CASSLAGGYNSPLHF
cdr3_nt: TGTGCCAGCAGCTTAGCGGGAGGATATAATTCACCCCTCCACTTT

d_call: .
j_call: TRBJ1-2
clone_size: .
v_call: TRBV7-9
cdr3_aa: CASSLEGHGYTF
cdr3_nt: TGTGCCAGCAGCTTAGAGGGACACGGCTACACCTTC

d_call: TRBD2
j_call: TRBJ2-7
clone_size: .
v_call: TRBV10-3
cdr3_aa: CAISATSGAHEQYF
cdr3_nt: TGTGCCATCAGTGCGACTAGCGGGGCCCACGAGCAGTACTTC

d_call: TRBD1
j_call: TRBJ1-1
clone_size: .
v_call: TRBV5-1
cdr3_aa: CASSLAGQGTEAFF
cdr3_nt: TGCGCCAGCAGCTTGGCGGGACAGGGCACTGAAGCTTTCTTT

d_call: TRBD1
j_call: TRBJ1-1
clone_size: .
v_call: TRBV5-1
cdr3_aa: CASTRTGGMNTEAFF
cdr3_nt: TGCGCCAGCACCCGGACAGGGGGCATGAACACTGAAGCTTTCTTT

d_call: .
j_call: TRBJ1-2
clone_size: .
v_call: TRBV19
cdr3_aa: CASSIDGQYGYTF
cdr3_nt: TGTGCCAGTAGTATAGACGGACAGTATGGCTACACCTTC

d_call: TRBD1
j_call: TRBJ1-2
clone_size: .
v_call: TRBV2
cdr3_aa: CASSEGQGAGYGYTF
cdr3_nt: TGTGCCAGCAGTGAAGGACAGGGGGCCGGCTATGGCTACACCTTC

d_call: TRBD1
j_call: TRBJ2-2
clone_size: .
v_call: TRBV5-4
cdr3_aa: CASSPGTGNTGELFF
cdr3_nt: TGTGCCAGCAGCCCCGGGACAGGGAACACCGGGGAGCTGTTTTTT

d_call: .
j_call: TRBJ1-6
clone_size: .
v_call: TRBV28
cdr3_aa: CASSLFSSYNSPLHF
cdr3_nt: TGTGCCAGCAGTTTATTCAGCTCCTATAATTCACCCCTCCACTTT

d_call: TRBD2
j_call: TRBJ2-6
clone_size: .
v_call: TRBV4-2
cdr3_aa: CASSHPLAGGPSGANVLTF
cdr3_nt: TGTGCCAGCAGCCACCCACTAGCGGGGGGCCCCTCTGGGGCCAACGTCCTGACTTTC

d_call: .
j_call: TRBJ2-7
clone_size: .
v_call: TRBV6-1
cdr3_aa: CASSLSGTPYEQYF
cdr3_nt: TGTGCCAGCAGTTTATCCGGGACACCCTACGAGCAGTACTTC

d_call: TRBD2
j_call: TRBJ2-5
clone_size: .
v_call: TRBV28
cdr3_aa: CASSLYGGAKTQYF
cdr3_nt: TGTGCCAGCAGTTTATACGGGGGGGCAAAGACCCAGTACTTC

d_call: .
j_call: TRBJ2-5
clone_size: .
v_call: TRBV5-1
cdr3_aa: CASSQNKETQYF
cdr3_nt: TGCGCCAGCAGCCAAAACAAGGAGACCCAGTACTTC

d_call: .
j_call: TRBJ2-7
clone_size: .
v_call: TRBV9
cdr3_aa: CASSVGDSSYEQYF
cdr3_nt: TGTGCCAGCAGCGTAGGAGACAGCTCCTACGAGCAGTACTTC

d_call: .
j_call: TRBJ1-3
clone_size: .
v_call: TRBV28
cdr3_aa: CASSWGPGNTIYF
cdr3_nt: TGTGCCAGCAGTTGGGGGCCTGGAAACACCATATATTTT

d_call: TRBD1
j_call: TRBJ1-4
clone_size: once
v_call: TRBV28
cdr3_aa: CASSWNRDRGWEKLFF
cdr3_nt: TGTGCCAGCAGTTGGAACCGGGACAGGGGTTGGGAAAAACTGTTTTTT

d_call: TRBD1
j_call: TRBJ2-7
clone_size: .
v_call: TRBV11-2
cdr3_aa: CASSPIRGRGDEQYF
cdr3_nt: TGTGCCAGCAGCCCCATCAGGGGGCGCGGGGACGAGCAGTACTTC

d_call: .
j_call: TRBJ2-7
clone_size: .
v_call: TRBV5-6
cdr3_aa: CASSFSGEQYF
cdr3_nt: TGTGCCAGCAGCTTCTCTGGCGAGCAGTACTTC

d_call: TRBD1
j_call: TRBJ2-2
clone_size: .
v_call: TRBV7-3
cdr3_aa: CASSLTPGTANTGELFF
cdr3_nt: TGTGCCAGCAGCTTAACTCCTGGGACAGCGAACACCGGGGAGCTGTTTTTT

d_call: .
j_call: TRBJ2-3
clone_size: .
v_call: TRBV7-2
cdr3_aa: CASSLAGGGDTQYF
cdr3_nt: TGTGCCAGCAGCCTCGCAGGGGGGGGAGATACGCAGTATTTT

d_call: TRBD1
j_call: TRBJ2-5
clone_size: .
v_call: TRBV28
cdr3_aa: CASSHRDRGGPAKETQYF
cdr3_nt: TGTGCCAGCAGTCACCGGGACAGGGGCGGGCCGGCGAAAGAGACCCAGTACTTC

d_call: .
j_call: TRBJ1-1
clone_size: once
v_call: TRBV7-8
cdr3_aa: CASSLEGRSVSWNTEAFF
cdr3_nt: TGTGCCAGCAGCTTAGAAGGGAGATCGGTCAGCTGGAACACTGAAGCTTTCTTT

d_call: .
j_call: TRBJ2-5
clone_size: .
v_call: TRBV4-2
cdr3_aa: CASSPKWAFGPRGETQYF
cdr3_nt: TGTGCCAGCAGCCCCAAGTGGGCGTTTGGGCCTAGGGGAGAGACCCAGTACTTC

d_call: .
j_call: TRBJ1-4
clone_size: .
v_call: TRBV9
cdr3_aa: CASSAEQAFNEKLFF
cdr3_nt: TGTGCCAGCAGCGCAGAACAGGCTTTTAATGAAAAACTGTTTTTT

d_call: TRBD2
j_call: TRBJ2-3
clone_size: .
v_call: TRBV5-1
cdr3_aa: CASSLALAGLTDTQYF
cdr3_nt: TGCGCCAGCAGCTTGGCGCTAGCGGGGCTCACAGATACGCAGTATTTT

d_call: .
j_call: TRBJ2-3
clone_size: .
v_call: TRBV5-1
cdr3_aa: CASSLNGYHTDTQYF
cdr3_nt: TGCGCCAGCAGCTTAAACGGATACCACACAGATACGCAGTATTTT

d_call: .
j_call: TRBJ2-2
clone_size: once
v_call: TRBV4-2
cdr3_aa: CASSQDRGYALFF
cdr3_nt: TGTGCCAGCAGCCAAGATCGTGGTTATGCGCTGTTTTTT

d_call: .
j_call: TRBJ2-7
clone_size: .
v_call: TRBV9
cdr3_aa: CASSVRGTSYEQYF
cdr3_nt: TGTGCCAGCAGCGTACGAGGGACCTCCTACGAGCAGTACTTC

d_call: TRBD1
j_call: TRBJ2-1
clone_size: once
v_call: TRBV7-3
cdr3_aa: CASSLGQGAYNEQFF
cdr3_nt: TGTGCCAGCAGCTTAGGGCAGGGGGCCTACAATGAGCAGTTCTTC